Listed below are T cell receptor beta chains from one sample, sequenced in a study of post-analysis software for immune sequencing data. TCRdb called the PCR reads again in MiXCR, with one record for every CDR3 protein. Among fewer than 850,000 distinct CDR3 sequences listed, around 46% were seen once. The sequencing input was blood. All receptors come from a girl between 10 and 17 years old with multiple sclerosis. CDR3s include the opening cysteine and the closing phenylalanine or tryptophan. The D gene is left open where the match is weak. Clone size is not always given. Where it is, it says once, few, many or a class for expanded clones.

NA	TRBV4-1	TRBJ1-5	NA	TGCGCCAGCAGCCAAGACGGTACAATTAGCAATCAGCCCCAGCATTTT	CASSQDGTISNQPQHF
TRBD2	TRBV5-1	TRBJ2-7	few	TGCGCCAGCAGCTTTGGAATAGCGGGAGCGGGGTACGAGCAGTACTTC	CASSFGIAGAGYEQYF
TRBD1	TRBV20-1	TRBJ2-3	NA	TGCAGTGCAAGTCACAGGGGCCCAGATACGCAGTATTTT	CSASHRGPDTQYF
NA	TRBV5-6	TRBJ2-7	NA	TGTGCCAGCAGCGGAGACAGGACTACTCCCTACGAGCAGTACTTC	CASSGDRTTPYEQYF
NA	TRBV28	TRBJ2-5	NA	TGTGCCAGCAGTTTAACGTATCAGGGCCTGGAAGAGTCCCAGTACTTC	CASSLTYQGLEESQYF
NA	TRBV12-3/TRBV12-4	TRBJ2-3	many	TGTGCCAGCAGGCGCACAGATACGCAGTATTTT	CASRRTDTQYF
NA	TRBV29-1	TRBJ2-3	NA	TGCAGCGGGGTGGGGAGTAGCACAGATACGCAGTATTTT	CSGVGSSTDTQYF
NA	TRBV9	TRBJ2-3	NA	TGTGCCAGCAGCGTCTCCCCGGGACCTTCAACAGATACGCAGTATTTT	CASSVSPGPSTDTQYF
NA	TRBV6-4	TRBJ1-2	NA	TGTGCCAGCAGTGACTTGACGGAAAACTATGGCTACACCTTC	CASSDLTENYGYTF
TRBD2	TRBV2	TRBJ2-1	NA	TGTGCCAGCAGTGAAGGGGGACTAGCGGCGAATGAGCAGTTCTTC	CASSEGGLAANEQFF
TRBD2	TRBV5-1	TRBJ2-7	NA	TGCGCCAGCAGCTTGGGGCTAGCGGGACGGTACAATGAGCAGTACTTC	CASSLGLAGRYNEQYF
NA	TRBV27	TRBJ1-1	NA	TGTGCCAGCAGGAAATATAACACTGAAGCTTTCTTT	CASRKYNTEAFF
TRBD2	TRBV12-3/TRBV12-4	TRBJ2-5	NA	TGTGCCAGCAGTTTTAGCGGGGGAGGGACCCAGTACTTC	CASSFSGGGTQYF
TRBD1	TRBV20-1	TRBJ2-5	NA	TGCAGTGCTCGTATGACAGGGGGGGAGACCCAGTACTTC	CSARMTGGETQYF
NA	TRBV14	TRBJ2-1	NA	TGTGCCAGCAGCCAAGATCCCACCAGGGCTTCTAACAATGAGCAGTTCTTC	CASSQDPTRASNNEQFF
NA	TRBV12-3/TRBV12-4	TRBJ1-6	few	TGTGCCAGCAGTTCGGGTCCTGGGCTCAATTCACCCCTCCACTTT	CASSSGPGLNSPLHF
NA	TRBV7-3	TRBJ2-1	NA	TGTGCCAGCAGCTTAAGTAGATGGGGTGAGCAGTTCTTC	CASSLSRWGEQFF
TRBD2	TRBV7-8	TRBJ2-6	NA	TGTGCCAGCAGCCAAGTCGGTGGCGGGAGCCTTGGGGCCAACGTCCTGACTTTC	CASSQVGGGSLGANVLTF
TRBD1	TRBV6-2/TRBV6-3	TRBJ2-5	NA	TGTGCCAGCAGTCCCCCCCGGACAGGGGCCATCCAAGAGACCCAGTACTTC	CASSPPRTGAIQETQYF
TRBD1	TRBV20-1	TRBJ2-7	NA	TGCAGTGCTAGCCCGGCCTACTCGACAGGGTCCGGGTCTAAATGGCACGAGCAGTACTTC	CSASPAYSTGSGSKWHEQYF
TRBD2	TRBV6-5	TRBJ2-3	few	TGTGCCAGCAGTTGCGGGACTAGCGGGAGGGCCGGAACAGATACGCAGTATTTT	CASSCGTSGRAGTDTQYF
NA	TRBV7-2	TRBJ1-1	NA	TGTGCCAGCAGCTTAGCGGGGCCCGACAGGAACACTGAAGCTTTCTTT	CASSLAGPDRNTEAFF